The 25 T cell receptor beta chains reported below all come from one sample, sequenced in a study of T cells expressing NK-cell markers. Each CDR3 protein gets one entry in TCRdb, which reprocessed the 5' RACE reads and gives no DNA. This sample's table has over 150,000 distinct CDR3 sequences. The sequenced sample consisted of blood T cells: a sorted CD56 or NKG2C T cell subset, CD4+ or CD8+ T cells, or bulk PBMC T cells (not recorded which). All receptors come from a woman in her fifties or sixties in good health.

V usage is TRBV7-9 and J usage is TRBJ2-7; the D call from TCRdb, TRBD1, cannot be confirmed without DNA. The CDR3 is made up of 12 amino acids. Germline V gives CDR1 SEHNR, CDR2 FQNEAQ (reference sequence). CDR3 sequence reads: CASSSARREQYF.

V usage is TRBV5-1 and J usage is TRBJ2-1; TCRdb designates TRBD1, a call that cannot be tested without DNA. Germline V gene sequence: CDR1 SGHRS, CDR2 YFSETQ. The length of the CDR3 is 13 residues. The CDR3 spells CASSLNNGGEQFF.

The chain is built from TRBV20-1 and TRBJ2-7; TCRdb selects TRBD2, and the lack of DNA leaves this call unchecked. This CDR3 region has 21 residues. Looked up from germline, CDR1 is DFQATT and CDR2 is SNEGSKA (reference sequence). CDR3 in amino acids: CSARVVVASEPLAGGVYEQYF.

The V and J genes are TRBV2 and TRBJ1-2. In germline, CDR1 is SNHLY, CDR2 FYNNEI. CDR3 length equals 12 residues. This chain's CDR3 is CASMVDSGGYTF. Combining the CDR3 with reference TRBV2 and TRBJ1-2 gives the whole variable domain EPEVTQTPSHQVTQMGQEVILRCVPISNHLYFYWYRQILGQKVEFLVSFYNNEISEKSEIFDDQFSVERPDGSNFTLKIRSTKLEDSAMYFCASMVDSGGYTFGSGTRLTVV.

The gene calls are TRBV2 and TRBJ1-5. CDR3 length: 15 amino acids. Germline V CDR1 and CDR2: SNHLY, FYNNEI. CDR3 in amino acids: CATISGLTHDQPQHF. Together with reference TRBV2 and TRBJ1-5, the CDR3 gives the full variable domain: EPEVTQTPSHQVTQMGQEVILRCVPISNHLYFYWYRQILGQKVEFLVSFYNNEISEKSEIFDDQFSVERPDGSNFTLKIRSTKLEDSAMYFCATISGLTHDQPQHFGDGTRLSIL.

This chain joins TRBV13 and TRBJ2-1; the TCRdb call, TRBD2, lacks DNA for checking. The CDR3 length is 15 residues. Per germline, CDR1 PRHDT and CDR2 FYEKMQ (reference sequence). The chain's CDR3 is CASSSSSGWADEQFF.

V is TRBV10-2 and J is TRBJ2-2; the TCRdb D gene call, TRBD2, has no DNA to confirm it. The CDR3 sequence is 17 residues long. CDR1 is WSHSY and CDR2 is SAAADI in the germline V gene. CDR3 protein: CASCWTSGSPRAGELFF.

The chain is built from TRBV2 and TRBJ2-2; TCRdb selects TRBD1, and the lack of DNA leaves this call unchecked. From germline, CDR1 is SNHLY and CDR2 FYNNEI. The CDR3 covers 14 residues. CDR3 amino acids: CASRGQANTGELFF.

V usage is TRBV7-9 and J usage is TRBJ1-1. Per the germline V gene, CDR1 is SEHNR and CDR2 is FQNEAQ (reference sequence). The CDR3 has 16 amino acids. CDR3 amino acids: CASSLATGGLSPEAFF.

The rearrangement links TRBV5-1 to TRBJ1-2; TCRdb outputs TRBD1, but without DNA this stays unchecked. The CDR3 length is 13 residues. From germline, CDR1 is SGHRS and CDR2 YFSETQ. CDR3 residues: CASSVTGYNGYTF.

This chain links TRBV5-1 with TRBJ2-1; TCRdb indicates TRBD1, and absent DNA this call remains unverified. CDR1 is SGHRS, CDR2 YFSETQ, per germline. The CDR3 covers 14 residues. The CDR3: CASRLTGPYNEQFF.

The chain is built from TRBV7-9 and TRBJ2-1. This CDR3 spans 16 amino acids. Germline V gives CDR1 SEHNR, CDR2 FQNEAQ (reference sequence). This CDR3 is CASSFGRLQLYNEQFF. Full variable domain (missing parts from reference TRBV7-9 and TRBJ2-1): DTGVSQNPRHKITKRGQNVTFRCDPISEHNRLYWYRQTLGQGPEFLTYFQNEAQLEKSRLLSDRFSAERPKGSFSTLEIQRTEQGDSAMYLCASSFGRLQLYNEQFFGPGTRLTVL.

V and J are TRBV27 and TRBJ2-1; TCRdb designates TRBD2, a call that cannot be tested without DNA. This CDR3 spans 13 amino acids. CDR1 and CDR2 (germline): MNHEY, SMNVEV (reference sequence). CDR3 protein: CASSSSGHNEQFF.

The chain is built from TRBV9 and TRBJ2-4; absent DNA, TCRdb's TRBD2 call cannot be checked. In germline, CDR1 is SGDLS, CDR2 YYNGEE. The CDR3 length is 15 residues. The CDR3 sequence is CASSQGGWGVDIQYF.

J is TRBJ1-4 and V is TRBV12-3 or TRBV12-4; checking the TCRdb D call of TRBD1 is not possible without DNA. The CDR3 runs 14 residues. This CDR3 reads CASTPFSTGEKLFF.

The V and J genes are TRBV24-1 and TRBJ2-5; TCRdb's assignment of TRBD1 cannot be checked, as there is no DNA. CDR1 KGHDR and CDR2 SFDVKD come from the germline V gene. This CDR3 is 15 amino acids long. The CDR3 spells CATSDTQGSQETQYF.

This chain links TRBV5-1 with TRBJ1-1. CDR1 is SGHRS and CDR2 is YFSETQ in the germline V gene. The CDR3 loop spans 13 amino acids. The CDR3 sequence: CASSLAKGLEAFF.

This chain uses TRBV30 with TRBJ2-2. The CDR3 spans 15 residues. CDR1 and CDR2 (germline): GTSNPN, SVGIG (reference sequence). The CDR3 sequence is CAWSVGASHTGELFF. The full variable domain, with the rest looked up from reference TRBV30 and TRBJ2-2, is SQTIHQWPATLVQPVGSPLSLECTVEGTSNPNLYWYRQAAGRGLQLLFYSVGIGQISSEVPQNLSASRPQDRQFILSSKKLLLSDSGFYLCAWSVGASHTGELFFGEGSRLTVL.

The rearrangement links TRBV7-9 to TRBJ2-1; TCRdb calls TRBD2, which cannot be checked without DNA. CDR1 SEHNR and CDR2 FQNEAQ come from the germline V gene (reference sequence). The CDR3 has 19 residues. CDR3 sequence reads: CASSLGGASGISSYNEQFF.

This rearrangement joins TRBV4-1 to TRBJ1-1; TCRdb reports TRBD1, a call that lacks DNA to check it against. There are 16 residues in the CDR3. Looked up from germline, CDR1 is MGHRA and CDR2 is YSYEKL. The CDR3 reads CASSQGGDILNTEAFF.

The chain carries TRBV7-9 and TRBJ2-5; TCRdb designates TRBD2, a call that cannot be tested without DNA. CDR1 and CDR2 from the germline V gene are SEHNR and FQNEAQ (reference sequence). The CDR3 consists of 18 residues. The CDR3 spells CASSLLLGLAGVQETQYF.

This chain joins TRBV6-2 or TRBV6-3 and TRBJ2-1; as DNA is missing, the TRBD2 call by TCRdb cannot be tested. Per germline, CDR1 MNHEY and CDR2 SVGEGT. This CDR3 region has 16 residues. The CDR3 sequence is CASSFDREGTYNEQFF.

This chain joins TRBV7-9 and TRBJ2-2; the TRBD1 assignment by TCRdb is unverifiable without DNA. Germline V gives CDR1 SEHNR, CDR2 FQNEAQ (reference sequence). CDR3 length: 15 residues. The CDR3: CASSTRQGGTGELFF.

V gene TRBV11-3 combines with J gene TRBJ2-3; with no DNA, the TCRdb D assignment of TRBD1 cannot be verified. Looked up from germline, CDR1 is SGHNT and CDR2 is YENEEA. The CDR3 runs to 15 residues. The CDR3 loop is CASSELLGGTDTQYF.

The chain combines TRBV2 with TRBJ2-2. Germline V CDR1 and CDR2: SNHLY, FYNNEI. This CDR3 spans 15 amino acids. The CDR3 spells CASSEAFPWTGELFF.